One and the same sample provided the 9 T cell receptor beta chains below, sequenced in a study of CD8+ T cells in alopecia areata. This sample's treatment: oral pan-JAK inhibitor, 5-10 mg twice daily. Once RNA had been extracted, it was reverse transcribed into cDNA to act as the sequencing template. Measured with immunoSEQ multiplex PCR; TCRdb has only the in-frame clones, and not every one. The sample lists around 100,000 clones; roughly three fifths were seen once. Sequencing was performed on CD4+ T cells sorted from blood, taken at week 24, from a patient treated with tofacitinib. The receptors originated from a human donor with alopecia areata.

The CDR3 region is CASSWTENYGYTF. Here the CDR3 DNA reads TGCGCCAGCAGCTGGACAGAGAACTATGGCTACACCTTC. The V call is TRBV5-1, the J call TRBJ1-2; D may be TRBD1 (6 bases). The CDR3 loop spans 13 amino acids. The V gene lost 3 bases and the J gene lost 2 bases, with 8 bases spanning the gap. Germline CDR1 reads SGHRS; CDR2 reads YFSETQ.

The chain carries TRBV5-6 and TRBJ2-5; maybe TRBD1 (6 bases). Trimming pared 4 bases from V and 1 base from J, leaving 14 bases between. CDR3 length equals 15 residues. Per germline, CDR1 SGHDT and CDR2 YYEEEE. The CDR3, as DNA: TGTGCCAGCAGCCGACCCGGGACATCCCAAGAGACCCAGTACTTC. Protein sequence: CASSRPGTSQETQYF. The full variable domain, its missing parts supplied by reference TRBV5-6 and TRBJ2-5, is DAGVTQSPTHLIKTRGQQVTLRCSPKSGHDTVSWYQQALGQGPQFIFQYYEEEERQRGNFPDRFSGHQFPNYSSELNVNALLLGDSALYLCASSRPGTSQETQYFGPGTRLLVL.

This clone was observed a handful of times. V and J are TRBV25-1 and TRBJ1-5; the match to TRBD1 covers 9 bases. Germline loops: CDR1 MGHDK, CDR2 SYGVNS. V shed 2 bases, J shed 9 bases, and the junction held 2 bases outside the gene matches. CDR3 length equals 13 residues. This CDR3 reads CASSERDRAPQHF. For the CDR3, the DNA is TGTGCCAGCAGTGAAAGGGACAGGGCGCCCCAGCATTTT.

The chain links TRBV30 to TRBJ1-5, with D uncertain. V shed 0 bases and J shed 3 bases, with 12 bases lying between them. The germline gives CDR1 GTSNPN, CDR2 SVGIG (reference sequence). The CDR3 contains 15 residues. The CDR3 coding sequence is TGTGCCTGGAGTGTCCTAGGCAGCTTCAATCAGCCCCAGCATTTT. Its protein is CAWSVLGSFNQPQHF.

The chain is built from TRBV6-5 and TRBJ1-2; 8 nucleotides align to TRBD1. The CDR3 contains 15 residues. V lost 6 bases and J lost 4; bases outside the gene matches: 10. CDR1 MNHEY and CDR2 SVGAGI come from the germline V gene. In nucleotides, the CDR3 is TGTGCCAGCAGAAGACTTGGGACAGGAGGCTATGGCTACACCTTC. Encoded protein: CASRRLGTGGYGYTF.

This clone was found a few times. The chain recombines TRBV6-5 with TRBJ1-5; D gene uncertain. This CDR3 is 11 amino acids long. The V gene lost 10 bases and the J gene lost 5 bases, with 9 bases spanning the gap. CDR1 is MNHEY, CDR2 SVGAGI, per germline. The CDR3 sequence: CATGRDQPQHF. The CDR3 DNA is TGTGCCACCGGGAGGGATCAGCCCCAGCATTTT.

In its sample, this clone was seen a few times. V gene TRBV13 combines with J gene TRBJ1-2; D remains unclear. The V and J ends lost 5 bases and 4 bases respectively, with 11 bases between them. The CDR3 covers 13 residues. Germline lookup yields CDR1 PRHDT and CDR2 FYEKMQ (reference sequence). The CDR3 region is CASSRVVGYGYTF. Written as DNA, the CDR3 is TGTGCCAGCAGCAGGGTAGTTGGCTATGGCTACACCTTC.

The J gene is TRBJ2-7, the V gene TRBV5-1; D is unclear. There are 13 residues in the CDR3. The germline V and J ends were trimmed by 2 bases and 4 bases, with 10 bases remaining between them. Germline V gene data show CDR1 as SGHRS and CDR2 as YFSETQ. The CDR3 reads CASSLDLEYEQYF. The CDR3 DNA is TGCGCCAGCAGCTTAGACCTGGAATACGAGCAGTACTTC.

The rearrangement links TRBV2 to TRBJ2-7; D is undetermined. CDR1 SNHLY and CDR2 FYNNEI come from the germline V gene. This CDR3 region has 13 residues. The V end was cut by 5 bases, the J end by 2 bases, with 10 bases between. The CDR3 loop is CASSWTDPYEQYF. The CDR3, as DNA: TGTGCCAGCAGTTGGACGGACCCCTACGAGCAGTACTTC.